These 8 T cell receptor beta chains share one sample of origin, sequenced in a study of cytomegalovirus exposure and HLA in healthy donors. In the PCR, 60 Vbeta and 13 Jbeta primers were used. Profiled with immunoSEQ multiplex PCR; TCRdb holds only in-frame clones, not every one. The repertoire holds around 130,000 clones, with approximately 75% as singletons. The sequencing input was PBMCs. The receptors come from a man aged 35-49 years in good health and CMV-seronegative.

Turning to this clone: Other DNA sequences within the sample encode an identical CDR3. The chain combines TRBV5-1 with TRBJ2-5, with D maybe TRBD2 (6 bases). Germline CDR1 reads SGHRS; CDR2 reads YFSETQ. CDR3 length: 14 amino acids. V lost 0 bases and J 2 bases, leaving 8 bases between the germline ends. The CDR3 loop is CASSLAGGQETQYF. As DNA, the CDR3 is TGCGCCAGCAGCTTGGCCGGGGGTCAAGAGACCCAGTACTTC.

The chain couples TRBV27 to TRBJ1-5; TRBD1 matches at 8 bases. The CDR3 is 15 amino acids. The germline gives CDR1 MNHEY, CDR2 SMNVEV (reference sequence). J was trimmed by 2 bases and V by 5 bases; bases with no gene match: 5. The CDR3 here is CASSAGTGRNQPQHF. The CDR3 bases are TGTGCCAGCAGTGCCGGGACAGGCCGCAATCAGCCCCAGCATTTT.

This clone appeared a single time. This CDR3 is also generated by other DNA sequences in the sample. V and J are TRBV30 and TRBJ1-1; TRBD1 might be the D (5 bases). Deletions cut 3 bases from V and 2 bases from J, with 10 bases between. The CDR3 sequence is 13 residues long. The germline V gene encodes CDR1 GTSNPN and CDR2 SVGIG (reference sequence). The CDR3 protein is CAWSRQLNTEAFF. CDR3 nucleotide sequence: TGTGCCTGGAGCCGACAGCTAAACACTGAAGCTTTCTTT.

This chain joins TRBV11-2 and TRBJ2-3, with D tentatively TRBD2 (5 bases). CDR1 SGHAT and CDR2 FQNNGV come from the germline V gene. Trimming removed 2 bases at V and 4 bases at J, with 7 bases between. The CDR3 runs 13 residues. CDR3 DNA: TGTGCCAGCAGCTTACCCGGGGCAGATACGCAGTATTTT. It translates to CASSLPGADTQYF.

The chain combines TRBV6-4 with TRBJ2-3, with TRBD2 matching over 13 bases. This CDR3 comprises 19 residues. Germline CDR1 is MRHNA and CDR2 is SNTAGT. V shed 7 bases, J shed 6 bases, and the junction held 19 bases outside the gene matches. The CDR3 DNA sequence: TGTGCCAGCATAGACCGGGACAGGGTTGGACTAGCGGGAGTGGATACGCAGTATTTT. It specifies CASIDRDRVGLAGVDTQYF.

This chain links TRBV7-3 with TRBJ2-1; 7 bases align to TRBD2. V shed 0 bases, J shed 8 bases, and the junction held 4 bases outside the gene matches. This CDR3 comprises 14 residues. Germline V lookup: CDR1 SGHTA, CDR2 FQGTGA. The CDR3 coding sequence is TGTGCCAGCAGCTTAACGGGAGGGCCCGATGAGCAGTTCTTC. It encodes CASSLTGGPDEQFF.

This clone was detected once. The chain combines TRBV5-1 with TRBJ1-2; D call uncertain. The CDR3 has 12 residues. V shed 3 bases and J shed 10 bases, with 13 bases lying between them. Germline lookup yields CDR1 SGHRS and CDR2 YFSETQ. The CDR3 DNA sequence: TGCGCCAGCAGCTACTCAGCCGGGGACTACACCTTC. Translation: CASSYSAGDYTF.

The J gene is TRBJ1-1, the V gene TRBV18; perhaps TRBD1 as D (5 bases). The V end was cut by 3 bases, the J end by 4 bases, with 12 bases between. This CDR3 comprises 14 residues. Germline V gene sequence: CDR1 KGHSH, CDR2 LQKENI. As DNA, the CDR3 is TGTGCCAGCTCACCCGCAGGGTCTAGCACTGAAGCTTTCTTT. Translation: CASSPAGSSTEAFF.